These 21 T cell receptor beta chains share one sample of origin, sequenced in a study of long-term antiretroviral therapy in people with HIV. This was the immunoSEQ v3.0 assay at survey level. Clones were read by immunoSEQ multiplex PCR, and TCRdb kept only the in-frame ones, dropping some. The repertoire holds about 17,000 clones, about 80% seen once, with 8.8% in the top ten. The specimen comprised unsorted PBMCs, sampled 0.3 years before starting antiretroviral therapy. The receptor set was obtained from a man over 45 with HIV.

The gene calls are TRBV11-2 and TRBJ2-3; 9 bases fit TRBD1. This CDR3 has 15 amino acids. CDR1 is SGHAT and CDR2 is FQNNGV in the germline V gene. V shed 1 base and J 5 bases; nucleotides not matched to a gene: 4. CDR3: CASSLVGTGIDTQYF. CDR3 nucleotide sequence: TGTGCCAGCAGCTTAGTTGGGACAGGGATAGATACGCAGTATTTT.

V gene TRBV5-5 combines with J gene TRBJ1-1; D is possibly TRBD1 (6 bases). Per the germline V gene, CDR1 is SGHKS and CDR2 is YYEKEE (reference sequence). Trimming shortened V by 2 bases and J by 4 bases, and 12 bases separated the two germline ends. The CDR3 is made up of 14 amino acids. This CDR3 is CASSFWGLGTEAFF. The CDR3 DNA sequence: TGTGCCAGCAGCTTCTGGGGGCTCGGCACTGAAGCTTTCTTT. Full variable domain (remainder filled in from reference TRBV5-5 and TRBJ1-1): DAGVTQSPTHLIKTRGQQVTLRCSPISGHKSVSWYQQVLGQGPQFIFQYYEKEERGRGNFPDRFSARQFPNYSSELNVNALLLGDSALYLCASSFWGLGTEAFFGQGTRLTVV.

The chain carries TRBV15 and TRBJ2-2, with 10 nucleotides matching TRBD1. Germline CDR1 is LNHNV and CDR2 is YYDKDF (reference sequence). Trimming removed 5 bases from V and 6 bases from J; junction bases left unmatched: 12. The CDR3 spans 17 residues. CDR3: CATSGKRGTGVAGELFF. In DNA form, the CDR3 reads TGTGCCACCAGCGGGAAACGAGGGACAGGGGTTGCCGGGGAGCTGTTTTTT.

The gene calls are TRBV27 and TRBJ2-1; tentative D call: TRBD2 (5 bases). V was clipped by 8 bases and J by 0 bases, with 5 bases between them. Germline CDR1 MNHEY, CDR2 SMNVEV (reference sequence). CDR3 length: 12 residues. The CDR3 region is CASRGSYNEQFF. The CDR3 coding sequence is TGTGCCAGCCGGGGCTCCTACAATGAGCAGTTCTTC.

The CDR3 region is CAWSVDRGYGYTF. CDR3 DNA: TGTGCCTGGAGTGTAGATCGGGGCTATGGCTACACCTTC. J is TRBJ1-2 and V is TRBV30; D unresolved. The V and J ends lost 0 bases and 4 bases respectively, with 9 bases between them. CDR1 and CDR2 from the germline V gene are GTSNPN and SVGIG (reference sequence). The CDR3 sequence is 13 residues long.

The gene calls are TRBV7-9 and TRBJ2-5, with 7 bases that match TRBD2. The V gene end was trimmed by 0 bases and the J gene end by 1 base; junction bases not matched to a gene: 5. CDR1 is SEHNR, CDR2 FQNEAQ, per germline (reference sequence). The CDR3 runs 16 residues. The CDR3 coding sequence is TGTGCCAGCAGCTTAGCGGCAGGGAGGGCCCAAGAGACCCAGTACTTC. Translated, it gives CASSLAAGRAQETQYF.

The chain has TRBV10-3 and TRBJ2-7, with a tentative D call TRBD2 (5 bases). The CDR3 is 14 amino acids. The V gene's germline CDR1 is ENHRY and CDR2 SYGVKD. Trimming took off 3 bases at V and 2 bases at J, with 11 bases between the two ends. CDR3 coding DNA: TGTGCCATCAGTGACGCGGGCACGACCTACGAGCAGTACTTC. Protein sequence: CAISDAGTTYEQYF.

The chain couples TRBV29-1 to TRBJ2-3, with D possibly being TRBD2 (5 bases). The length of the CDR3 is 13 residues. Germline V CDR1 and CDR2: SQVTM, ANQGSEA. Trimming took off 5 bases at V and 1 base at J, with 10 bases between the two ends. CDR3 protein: CSVSRSGTDTQYF. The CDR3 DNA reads TGCAGCGTTAGTCGTAGCGGCACAGATACGCAGTATTTT.

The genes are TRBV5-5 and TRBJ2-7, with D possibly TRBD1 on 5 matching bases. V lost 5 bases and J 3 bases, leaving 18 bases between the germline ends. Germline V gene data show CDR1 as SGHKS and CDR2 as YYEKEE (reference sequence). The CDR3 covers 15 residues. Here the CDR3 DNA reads TGTGCCAGCAGTCAAACAGGCGGAGCGAGCTACGAGCAGTACTTC. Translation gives CASSQTGGASYEQYF.

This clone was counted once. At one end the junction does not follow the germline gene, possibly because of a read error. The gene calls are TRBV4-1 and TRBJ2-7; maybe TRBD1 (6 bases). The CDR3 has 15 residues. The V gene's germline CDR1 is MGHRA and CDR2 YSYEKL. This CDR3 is CASSEEQGPTYEQYF. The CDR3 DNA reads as TGCGCCAGCAGCGAAGAACAGGGACCGACCTACGAGCAGTACTTC.

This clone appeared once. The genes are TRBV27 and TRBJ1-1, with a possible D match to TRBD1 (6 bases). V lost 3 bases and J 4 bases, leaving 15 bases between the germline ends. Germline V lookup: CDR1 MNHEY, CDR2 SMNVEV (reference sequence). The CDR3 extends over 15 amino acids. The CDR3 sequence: CASSFGTLHPTEAFF. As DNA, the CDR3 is TGTGCCAGCAGTTTTGGGACACTTCATCCCACTGAAGCTTTCTTT.

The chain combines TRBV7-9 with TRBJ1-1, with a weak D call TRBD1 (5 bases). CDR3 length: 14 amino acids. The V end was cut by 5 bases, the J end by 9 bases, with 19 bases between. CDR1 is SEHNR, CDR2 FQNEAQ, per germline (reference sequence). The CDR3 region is CASSPRAGEYQAFF. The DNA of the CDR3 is TGTGCCAGCAGCCCCAGGGCTGGGGAGTACCAAGCTTTCTTT.

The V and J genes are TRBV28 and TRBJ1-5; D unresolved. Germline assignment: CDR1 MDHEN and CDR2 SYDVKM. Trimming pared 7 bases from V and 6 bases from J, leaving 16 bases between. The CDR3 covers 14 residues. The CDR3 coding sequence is TGTGCCAGCACCCGGGCCGCTACGCCTCAGCCCCAGCATTTT. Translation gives CASTRAATPQPQHF.

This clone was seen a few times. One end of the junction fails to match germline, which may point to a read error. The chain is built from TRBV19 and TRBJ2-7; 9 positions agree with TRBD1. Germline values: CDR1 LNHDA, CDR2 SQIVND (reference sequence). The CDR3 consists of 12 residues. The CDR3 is CASSITGGEEYF. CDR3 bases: TGTGCCAGTAGTATCACAGGGGGCGAGGAGTACTTC.

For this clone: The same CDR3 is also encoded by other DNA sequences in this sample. As DNA, the CDR3 is TGTGCCAGCTCACCGCAAGAGACCCAGTACTTC. Its protein product is CASSPQETQYF. The rearrangement uses TRBV18 and TRBJ2-5; no definite D call. V was clipped by 3 bases and J by 2 bases, with 1 base between them. Germline CDR1 is KGHSH and CDR2 is LQKENI. The CDR3 is 11 residues long.

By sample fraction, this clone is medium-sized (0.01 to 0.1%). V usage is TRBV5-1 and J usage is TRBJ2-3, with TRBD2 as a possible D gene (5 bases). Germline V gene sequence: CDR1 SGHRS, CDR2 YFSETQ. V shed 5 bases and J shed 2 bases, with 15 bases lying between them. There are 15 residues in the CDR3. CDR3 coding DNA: TGCGCCAGCAGGTTGAGGGAGAGGTTCACAGATACGCAGTATTTT. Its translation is CASRLRERFTDTQYF.

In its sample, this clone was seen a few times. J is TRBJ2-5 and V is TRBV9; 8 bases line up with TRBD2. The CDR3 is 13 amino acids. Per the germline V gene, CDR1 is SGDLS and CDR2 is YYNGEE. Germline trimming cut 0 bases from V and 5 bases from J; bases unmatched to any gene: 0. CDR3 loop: CASSVGLAETQYF. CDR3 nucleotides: TGTGCCAGCAGCGTAGGACTAGCGGAGACCCAGTACTTC.

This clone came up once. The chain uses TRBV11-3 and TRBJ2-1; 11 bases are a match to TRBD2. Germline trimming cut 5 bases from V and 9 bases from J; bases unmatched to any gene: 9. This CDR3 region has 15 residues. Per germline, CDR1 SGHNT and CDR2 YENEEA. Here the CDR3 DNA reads TGTGCCAGCAGCCCACCCACTAGCGGGAGTTTTGAGCAGTTCTTC. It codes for CASSPPTSGSFEQFF. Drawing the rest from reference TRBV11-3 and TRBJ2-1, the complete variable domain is EAGVVQSPRYKIIEKKQPVAFWCNPISGHNTLYWYLQNLGQGPELLIRYENEEAVDDSQLPKDRFSAERLKGVDSTLKIQPAELGDSAVYLCASSPPTSGSFEQFFGPGTRLTVL.

The CDR3 reads CATSRDSVYEQYF. CDR3 bases: TGTGCCACCAGCAGAGATTCGGTATACGAGCAGTACTTC. V and J are TRBV15 and TRBJ2-7, with unresolved D. CDR1 is LNHNV and CDR2 is YYDKDF in the germline V gene (reference sequence). The CDR3 has 13 amino acids. With 0 bases removed from V and 4 bases from J, the gap between germline ends came to 7 bases.

The CDR3 coding sequence is TGTGCCAGCAGTTTAATCGGCGGATATCAGCCCCAGCATTTT. Protein sequence: CASSLIGGYQPQHF. The chain links TRBV28 to TRBJ1-5; unclear D gene. The CDR3 covers 14 residues. Germline V lookup: CDR1 MDHEN, CDR2 SYDVKM. The V end lost 2 bases, the J end lost 5 bases, and 10 bases lay between the germline ends.

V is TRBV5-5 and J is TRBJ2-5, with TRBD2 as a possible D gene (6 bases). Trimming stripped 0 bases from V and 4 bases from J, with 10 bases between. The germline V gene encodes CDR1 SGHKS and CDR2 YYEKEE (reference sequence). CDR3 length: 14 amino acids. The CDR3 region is CASSLAMGGETQYF. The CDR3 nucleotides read TGTGCCAGCAGCTTGGCCATGGGGGGAGAGACCCAGTACTTC.